This section outlines one T cell receptor (beta chain) sequence together with its context. These data come from a study of Ad26.COV2.S vaccination and SARS-CoV-2 variants. As for the study in general: Dosing was one shot or two shots 56 days apart.

Using immunoSEQ multiplex PCR, the repertoire was profiled, and TCRdb retains in-frame clones only, with some absent. This table has some 460,000 clones, about nine tenths appearing once. Treatment denoted: about 20 received Ad26.COV2.S at low or high dose, single or two shots; about 5 received placebo; per-sample allocation not given. Collection of the samples took place on day 63 after the first injection of vaccine or placebo. This adult donor, from Boston, was 18-55 years old. The CDR3 is made up of 15 amino acids. CDR1 is MNHEY, CDR2 SVGEGT, per germline. V lost 7 bases and J lost 3, with 18 bases in between.

The starting material was peripheral blood, obtained in a trial of Ad26.COV2.S vaccine versus placebo. The sequence was obtained from a person between 18 and 59 years old who received the Ad26.COV2.S COVID-19 vaccine or a placebo. The V call is TRBV6-2 or TRBV6-3, the J call TRBJ1-1; no firm D call. CDR3 sequence: CASTPWSASDTEAFF. In DNA form, the CDR3 reads TGTGCCAGCACCCCATGGTCGGCGTCGGACACTGAAGCTTTCTTT.